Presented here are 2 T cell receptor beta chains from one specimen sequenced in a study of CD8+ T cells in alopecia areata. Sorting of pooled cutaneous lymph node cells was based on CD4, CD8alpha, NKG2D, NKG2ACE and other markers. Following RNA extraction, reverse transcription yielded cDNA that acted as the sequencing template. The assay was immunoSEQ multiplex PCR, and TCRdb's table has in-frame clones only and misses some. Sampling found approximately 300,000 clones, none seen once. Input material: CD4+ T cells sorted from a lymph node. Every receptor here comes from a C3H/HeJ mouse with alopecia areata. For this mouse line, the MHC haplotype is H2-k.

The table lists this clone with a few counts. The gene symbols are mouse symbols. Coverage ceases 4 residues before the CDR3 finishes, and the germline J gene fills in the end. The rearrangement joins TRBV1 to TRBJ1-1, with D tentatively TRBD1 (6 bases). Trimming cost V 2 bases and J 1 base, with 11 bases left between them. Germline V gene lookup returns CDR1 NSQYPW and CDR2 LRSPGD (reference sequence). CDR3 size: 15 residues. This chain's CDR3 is CTCSAPGTINTEVFF. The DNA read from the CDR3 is TGCACCTGCAGTGCACCCGGGACAATAAACACA.

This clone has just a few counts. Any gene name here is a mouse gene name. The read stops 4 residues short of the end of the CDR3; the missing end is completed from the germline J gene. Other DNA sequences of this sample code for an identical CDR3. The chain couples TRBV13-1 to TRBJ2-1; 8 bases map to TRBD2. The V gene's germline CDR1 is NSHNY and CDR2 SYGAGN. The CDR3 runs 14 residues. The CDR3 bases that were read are TGTGCCAGCAGTGATGGGGGGGGGCGAGCT. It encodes CASSDGGGRA. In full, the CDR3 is CASSDGGGRAEQFF.